A single sample is the source of the 5 T cell receptor beta chains below, sequenced in a study of shared clonotypes between healthy human individuals. Only in-frame clones appear in the TCRdb table, and some are missing; sequencing was by immunoSEQ multiplex PCR. The sample shows approximately 1,500,000 clones, approximately 96% of them seen only once. Sequenced sample: naive CD4+ T cells sorted from blood. Described subset: CD45RA+ positively selected. The source of these receptors is a man aged 25 to 45 in good health.

This chain uses TRBV5-4 with TRBJ1-2, with D perhaps TRBD1 (6 bases). Germline CDR1 and CDR2: SGHNT and YYREEE (reference sequence). V lost 5 bases and J lost 5, with 22 bases in between. The CDR3 spans 16 residues. The CDR3 DNA is TGTGCCAGCAGAGCGACCCCGGGGGCGACCTTTTATGGCTACACCTTC. Its translation is CASRATPGATFYGYTF.

This clone was counted a single time. This sequence joins TRBV7-6 and TRBJ2-1, with 10 bases identical to TRBD2. This CDR3 contains 17 residues. With V trimmed by 1 base and J by 8 bases, 11 bases remained unmatched. Germline CDR1 SGHVS, CDR2 FNYEAQ. CDR3 in DNA: TGTGCCAGCAGCTTAGAGTCCCCTAGCGGGAGTTGGCATGAGCAGTTCTTC. As protein: CASSLESPSGSWHEQFF.

This clone appeared a single time. The chain joins TRBV7-2 to TRBJ2-1; perhaps TRBD2 as D (5 bases). With 5 bases removed from V and 2 bases from J, the gap between germline ends came to 16 bases. Germline V gene lookup returns CDR1 SGHTA and CDR2 FQGNSA. The CDR3 spans 16 residues. The CDR3 is CASSPRAGATYNEQFF. The CDR3 DNA sequence: TGTGCCAGCAGCCCTCGGGCGGGTGCGACCTACAATGAGCAGTTCTTC.

The chain recombines TRBV4-3 with TRBJ2-5; the D gene is possibly TRBD2 (6 bases). The CDR3 consists of 15 residues. Germline V gives CDR1 LGHNA, CDR2 YSLEER. Trimming stripped 1 base from V and 5 bases from J, with 14 bases between. CDR3 DNA: TGCGCCAGCAGCCAAGGCCGCGGGGTCCGGGAGACCCAGTACTTC. Translation gives CASSQGRGVRETQYF.

This chain links TRBV5-1 with TRBJ2-1; 7 bases align to TRBD2. Trimming at V came to 0 bases and at J to 0 bases, leaving 3 bases not matched to a gene. This CDR3 comprises 16 residues. In germline, CDR1 is SGHRS, CDR2 YFSETQ. The CDR3 sequence: CASSLGAGDSYNEQFF. The CDR3 DNA reads as TGCGCCAGCAGCTTGGGGGCGGGGGACTCCTACAATGAGCAGTTCTTC. The whole variable domain, remainder taken from reference TRBV5-1 and TRBJ2-1, is KAGVTQTPRYLIKTRGQQVTLSCSPISGHRSVSWYQQTPGQGLQFLFEYFSETQRNKGNFPGRFSGRQFSNSRSEMNVSTLELGDSALYLCASSLGAGDSYNEQFFGPGTRLTVL.